The next 3 T cell receptor beta chains were all read from a single sample in a study of shared clonotypes between healthy human individuals (dated by TCRdb to about 2020). For the CD8 naive samples, CD45RO-negative cells were positively selected for CCR7, yielding a CD45RA+CCR7+ population from which TemRA cells were excluded. Libraries were constructed by the immunoSEQ multiplex PCR assay. The table was pulled from immuneACCESS by TCRdb, which kept in-frame rearrangements only. Such tables lose some clones; where checked, under half of the loss comes from unresolved V genes, and the rest has no known cause. The sample table records some 2,100,000 clones; under 95% of these occur just once. The ten largest account for about 1.5% of the sample. Material for sequencing was naive CD8+ T cells from PBMCs. The sample's cell subset or site label, decoded: CD45RA+CCR7+. These receptors all stem from a man between 18 and 35 years old in good health. Some clones in this sample may be carry-over from other donors' samples.

The CDR3 protein is CAWTPGAGNTIYF. CDR3 coding DNA: TGTGCCTGGACCCCGGGGGCTGGAAACACCATATATTTT. This chain connects TRBV30 to TRBJ1-3, with D maybe TRBD1 (5 bases). This CDR3 comprises 13 residues. V lost 4 bases, J lost 2 bases, and 9 bases lay in between. Germline assignment: CDR1 GTSNPN and CDR2 SVGIG (reference sequence).

The chain carries TRBV28 and TRBJ2-1; 7 bases fit TRBD2. This CDR3 spans 17 amino acids. Trimming took 7 bases from V and 4 from J; bases not matched to a gene: 16. Germline CDR1 and CDR2: MDHEN and SYDVKM. For the CDR3, the DNA is TGTGCCAGCACCCTTACCCTATACGGGGGGTCTTACAATGAGCAGTTCTTC. It specifies CASTLTLYGGSYNEQFF. Full variable domain (missing parts from reference TRBV28 and TRBJ2-1): DVKVTQSSRYLVKRTGEKVFLECVQDMDHENMFWYRQDPGLGLRLIYFSYDVKMKEKGDIPEGYSVSREKKERFSLILESASTNQTSMYLCASTLTLYGGSYNEQFFGPGTRLTVL.

The chain combines TRBV10-3 with TRBJ2-7, with D possibly called TRBD1 or TRBD2 (6 bases each). The CDR3 contains 12 residues. Trimming took off 10 bases at V and 7 bases at J, with 17 bases between the two ends. CDR1 ENHRY and CDR2 SYGVKD come from the germline V gene. The CDR3 DNA reads TGTGCCACAGAAGGGAAGGGGGGTGAGCAGTACTTC. Translating gives CATEGKGGEQYF.